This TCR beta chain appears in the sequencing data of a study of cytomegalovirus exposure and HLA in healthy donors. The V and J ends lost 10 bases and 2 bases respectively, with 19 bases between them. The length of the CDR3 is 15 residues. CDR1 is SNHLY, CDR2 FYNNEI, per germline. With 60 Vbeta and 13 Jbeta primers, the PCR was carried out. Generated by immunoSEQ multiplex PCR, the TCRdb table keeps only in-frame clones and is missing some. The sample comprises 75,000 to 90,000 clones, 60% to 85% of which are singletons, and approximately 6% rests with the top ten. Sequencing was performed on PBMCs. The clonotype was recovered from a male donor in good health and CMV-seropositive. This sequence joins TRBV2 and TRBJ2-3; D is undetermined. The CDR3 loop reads CATLPSVLTTDTQYF. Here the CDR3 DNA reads TGTGCCACCTTGCCCTCGGTCTTAACCACAGATACGCAGTATTTT.